This T cell receptor (beta chain) was obtained from a study of blood T cell repertoires in COVID-19. Study overall: Italy, Spain and the United States were the sources of the convalescent and acute COVID-19 samples. Sample material is recorded as cDNA or gDNA derived from T cells, B-cell-depleted T cells, or PBMCs.

Trimming removed 0 bases from V and 4 bases from J; junction bases left unmatched: 4. Germline V lookup: CDR1 SGDLS, CDR2 YYNGEE. The CDR3 length is 15 residues. The method was immunoSEQ multiplex PCR; TCRdb's version includes in-frame clones alone and lacks a portion of them. Among more than 150,000 clones listed, around 95% were seen once. Followed over time, Seattle patients had been enrolled while infection was active. The sequencing input was peripheral blood. The clonotype was recovered from a man aged 30-40 years with COVID-19, enrolled during active disease. This chain connects TRBV9 to TRBJ2-3; 8 bases align to TRBD1. The CDR3 spells CASSVEDRVADTQYF. CDR3 nucleotide sequence: TGTGCCAGCAGCGTAGAGGACAGGGTGGCAGATACGCAGTATTTT. Variable domain in full (rest from reference TRBV9 and TRBJ2-3): DSGVTQTPKHLITATGQRVTLRCSPRSGDLSVYWYQQSLDQGLQFLIQYYNGEERAKGNILERFSAQQFPDLHSELNLSSLELGDSALYFCASSVEDRVADTQYFGPGTRLTVL.